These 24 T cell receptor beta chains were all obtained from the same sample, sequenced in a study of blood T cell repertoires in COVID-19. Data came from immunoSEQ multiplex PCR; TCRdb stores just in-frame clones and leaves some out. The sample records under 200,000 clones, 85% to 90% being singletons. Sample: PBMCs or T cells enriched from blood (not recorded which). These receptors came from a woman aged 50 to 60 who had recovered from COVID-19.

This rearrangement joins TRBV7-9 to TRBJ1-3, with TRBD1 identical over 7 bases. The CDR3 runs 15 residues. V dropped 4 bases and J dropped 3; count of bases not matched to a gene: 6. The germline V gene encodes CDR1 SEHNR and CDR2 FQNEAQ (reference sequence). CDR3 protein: CASSSGRGFGNTIYF. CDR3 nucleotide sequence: TGTGCCAGCAGCTCCGGCAGGGGGTTTGGAAACACCATATATTTT.

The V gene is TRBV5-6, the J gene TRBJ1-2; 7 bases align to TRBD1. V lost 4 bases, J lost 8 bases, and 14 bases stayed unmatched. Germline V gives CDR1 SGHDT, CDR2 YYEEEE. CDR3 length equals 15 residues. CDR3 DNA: TGTGCCAGCAGCGCGACCAGACAGGGATTGGGCGGCTACACCTTC. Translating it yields CASSATRQGLGGYTF.

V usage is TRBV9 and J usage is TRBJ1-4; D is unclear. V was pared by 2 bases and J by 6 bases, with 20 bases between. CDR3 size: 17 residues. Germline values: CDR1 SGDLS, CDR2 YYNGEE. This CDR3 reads CASSVSVGRAGDEKLFF. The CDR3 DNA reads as TGTGCCAGCAGCGTCTCTGTTGGGAGGGCTGGAGATGAAAAACTGTTTTTT.

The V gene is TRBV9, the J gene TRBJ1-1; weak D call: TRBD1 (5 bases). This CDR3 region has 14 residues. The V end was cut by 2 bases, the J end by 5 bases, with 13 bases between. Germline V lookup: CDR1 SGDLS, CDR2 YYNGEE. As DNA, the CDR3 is TGTGCCAGCAGCGTGACAGATTTGGGTACTGAAGCTTTCTTT. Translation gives CASSVTDLGTEAFF.

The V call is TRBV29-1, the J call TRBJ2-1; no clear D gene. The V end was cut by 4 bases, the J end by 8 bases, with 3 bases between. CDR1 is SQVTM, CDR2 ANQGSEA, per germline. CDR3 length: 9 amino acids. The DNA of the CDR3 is TGCAGCGTTGGAGATGAGCAGTTCTTC. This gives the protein CSVGDEQFF.

DNA for the CDR3: TGTGCCAGCAGCCTCCCTGGACGGACAGGTTTTGGCTACACCTTC. It codes for CASSLPGRTGFGYTF. This chain links TRBV5-5 with TRBJ1-2; 7 positions match TRBD1. This CDR3 region has 15 residues. Germline-derived CDR1 and CDR2 are SGHKS and YYEKEE (reference sequence). Trimming cost V 4 bases and J 7 bases; bases outside gene matches: 13.

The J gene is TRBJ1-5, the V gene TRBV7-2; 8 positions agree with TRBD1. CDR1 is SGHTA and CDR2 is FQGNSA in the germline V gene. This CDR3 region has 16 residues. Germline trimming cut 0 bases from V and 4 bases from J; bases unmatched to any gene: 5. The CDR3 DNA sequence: TGTGCCAGCAGCTTAGCGTGGACAGGGAAGAATCAGCCCCAGCATTTT. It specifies CASSLAWTGKNQPQHF.

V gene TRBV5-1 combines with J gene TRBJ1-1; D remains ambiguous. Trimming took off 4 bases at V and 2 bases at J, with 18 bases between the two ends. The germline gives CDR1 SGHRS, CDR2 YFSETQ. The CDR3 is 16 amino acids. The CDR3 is CASSPSRLQLNTEAFF. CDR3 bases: TGCGCCAGCAGCCCCTCACGACTCCAGCTAAACACTGAAGCTTTCTTT.

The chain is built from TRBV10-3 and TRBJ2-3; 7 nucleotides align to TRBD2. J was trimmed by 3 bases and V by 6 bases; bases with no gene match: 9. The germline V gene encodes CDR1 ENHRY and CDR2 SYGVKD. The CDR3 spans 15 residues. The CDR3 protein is CAISALGGETDTQYF. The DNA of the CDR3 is TGTGCCATCAGCGCTTTGGGGGGGGAGACAGATACGCAGTATTTT.

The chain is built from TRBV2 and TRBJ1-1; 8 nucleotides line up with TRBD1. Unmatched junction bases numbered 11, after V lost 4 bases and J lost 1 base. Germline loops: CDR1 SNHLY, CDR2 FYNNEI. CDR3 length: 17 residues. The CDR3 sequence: CASSVPPRTGKNTEAFF. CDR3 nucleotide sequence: TGTGCCAGCAGTGTCCCCCCGAGGACAGGGAAGAACACTGAAGCTTTCTTT.

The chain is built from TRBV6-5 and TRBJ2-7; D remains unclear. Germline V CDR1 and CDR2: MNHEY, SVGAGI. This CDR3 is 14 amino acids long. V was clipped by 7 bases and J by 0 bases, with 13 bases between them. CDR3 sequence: CASTDRDTSYEQYF. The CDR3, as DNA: TGTGCCAGCACCGATCGCGACACCTCCTACGAGCAGTACTTC.

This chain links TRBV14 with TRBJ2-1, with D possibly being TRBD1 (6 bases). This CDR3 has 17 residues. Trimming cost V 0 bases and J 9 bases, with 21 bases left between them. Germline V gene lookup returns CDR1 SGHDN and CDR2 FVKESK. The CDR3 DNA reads TGTGCCAGCAGCCAAGATATCGGGTGGGGGCTCGGGGTTGAGCAGTTCTTC. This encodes CASSQDIGWGLGVEQFF.

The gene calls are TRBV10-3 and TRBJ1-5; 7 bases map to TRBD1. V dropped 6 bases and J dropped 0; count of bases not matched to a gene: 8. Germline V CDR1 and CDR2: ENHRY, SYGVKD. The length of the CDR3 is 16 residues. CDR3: CAISRDSWYSNQPQHF. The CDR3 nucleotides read TGTGCCATCAGCCGGGACAGTTGGTATAGCAATCAGCCCCAGCATTTT.

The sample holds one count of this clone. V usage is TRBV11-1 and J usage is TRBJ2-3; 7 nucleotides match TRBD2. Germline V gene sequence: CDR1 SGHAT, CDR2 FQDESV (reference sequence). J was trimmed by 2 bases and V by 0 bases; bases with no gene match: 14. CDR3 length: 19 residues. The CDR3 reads CASSLALQMAGDSTDTQYF. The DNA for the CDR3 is TGTGCCAGCAGCTTAGCGTTGCAGATGGCGGGGGACTCCACAGATACGCAGTATTTT.

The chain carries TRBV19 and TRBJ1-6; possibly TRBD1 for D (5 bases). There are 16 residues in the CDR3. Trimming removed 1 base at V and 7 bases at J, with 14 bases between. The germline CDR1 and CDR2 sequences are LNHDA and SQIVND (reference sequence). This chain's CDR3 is CASSIAGGLRNSPLHF. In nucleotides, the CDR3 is TGTGCCAGTAGTATAGCGGGGGGTTTAAGAAATTCACCCCTCCACTTT.

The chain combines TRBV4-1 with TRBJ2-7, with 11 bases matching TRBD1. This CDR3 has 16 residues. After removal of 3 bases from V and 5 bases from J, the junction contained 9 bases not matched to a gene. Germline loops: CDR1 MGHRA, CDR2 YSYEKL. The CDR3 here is CASSQGQGVMVHEQYF. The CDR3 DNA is TGCGCCAGCAGCCAGGGACAGGGGGTGATGGTCCACGAGCAGTACTTC.

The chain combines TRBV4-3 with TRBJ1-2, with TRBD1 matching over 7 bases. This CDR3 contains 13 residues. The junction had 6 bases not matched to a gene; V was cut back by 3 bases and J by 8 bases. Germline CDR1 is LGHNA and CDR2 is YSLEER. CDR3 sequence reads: CASSQGQIRGYTF. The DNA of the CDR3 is TGCGCCAGCAGCCAGGGACAGATAAGAGGCTACACCTTC.

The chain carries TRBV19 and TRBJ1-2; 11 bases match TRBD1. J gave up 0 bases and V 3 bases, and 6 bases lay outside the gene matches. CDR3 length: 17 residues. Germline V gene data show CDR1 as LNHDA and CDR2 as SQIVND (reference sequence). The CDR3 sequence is CASSIGGQGAPNYGYTF. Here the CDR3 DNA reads TGTGCCAGTAGTATCGGCGGACAGGGGGCCCCTAACTATGGCTACACCTTC.

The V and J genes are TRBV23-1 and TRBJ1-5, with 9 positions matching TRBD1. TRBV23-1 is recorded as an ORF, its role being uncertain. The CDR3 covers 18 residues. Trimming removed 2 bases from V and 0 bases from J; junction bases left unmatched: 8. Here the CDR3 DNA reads TGCGCCAGCAGTCAACCCGGGACAGGGCCTCATAGCAATCAGCCCCAGCATTTT. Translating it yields CASSQPGTGPHSNQPQHF.

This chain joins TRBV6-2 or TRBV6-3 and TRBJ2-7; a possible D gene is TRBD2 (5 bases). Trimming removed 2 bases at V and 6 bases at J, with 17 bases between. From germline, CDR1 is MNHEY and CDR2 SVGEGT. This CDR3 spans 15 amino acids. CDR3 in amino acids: CASSYQKDSLGEQYF. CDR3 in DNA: TGTGCCAGCAGTTACCAAAAGGACTCTCTGGGCGAGCAGTACTTC.

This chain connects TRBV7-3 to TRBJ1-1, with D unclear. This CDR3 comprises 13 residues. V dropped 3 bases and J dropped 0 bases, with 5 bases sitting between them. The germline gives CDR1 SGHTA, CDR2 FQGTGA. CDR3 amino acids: CASSFSVNTEAFF. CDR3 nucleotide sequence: TGTGCCAGCAGCTTCTCTGTGAACACTGAAGCTTTCTTT.

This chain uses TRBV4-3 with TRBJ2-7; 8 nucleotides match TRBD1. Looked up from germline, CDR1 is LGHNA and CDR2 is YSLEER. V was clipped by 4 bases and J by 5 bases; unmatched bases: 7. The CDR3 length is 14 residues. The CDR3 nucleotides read TGCGCCAGCAGCCTACGGACAGGGTATGACGAGCAGTACTTC. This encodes CASSLRTGYDEQYF.

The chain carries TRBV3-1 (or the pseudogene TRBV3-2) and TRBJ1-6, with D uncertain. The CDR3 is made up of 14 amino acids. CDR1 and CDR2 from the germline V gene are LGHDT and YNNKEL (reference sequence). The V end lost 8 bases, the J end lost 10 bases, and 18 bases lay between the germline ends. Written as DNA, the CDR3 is TGTGCCAGCGAATACGGCCGGTCGGGATCACCCCTCCACTTT. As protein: CASEYGRSGSPLHF.

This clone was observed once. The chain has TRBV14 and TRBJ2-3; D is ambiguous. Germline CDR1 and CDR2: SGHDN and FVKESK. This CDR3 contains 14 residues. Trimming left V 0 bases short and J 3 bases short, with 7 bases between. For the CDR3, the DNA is TGTGCCAGCAGCCAAGATATAGTGACAGATACGCAGTATTTT. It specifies CASSQDIVTDTQYF.